One sample yielded the 26 T cell receptor beta chains listed below, sequenced in a study of identifying expanded T cells in peripheral blood. Sequenced by immunoSEQ multiplex PCR; TCRdb stores in-frame clones only, minus some. This table holds around 85,000 clones, approximately 90% found once. Sequenced: blood. The source is a person aged 18 to 75 in good health.

The chain is built from TRBV27 and TRBJ2-1; 9 nucleotides align to TRBD1. The CDR3 sequence is 15 residues long. Germline values: CDR1 MNHEY, CDR2 SMNVEV (reference sequence). Losses at the gene ends were 6 bases for V and 3 bases for J; bases not matched to a gene: 6. As DNA, the CDR3 is TGTGCCAGCAGAACTACAGGGGGCTTCTACAATGAGCAGTTCTTC. Translating gives CASRTTGGFYNEQFF.

The chain has TRBV9 and TRBJ2-2; D unresolved. Trimming removed 3 bases from V and 2 bases from J, with 8 bases in between. The V gene's germline CDR1 is SGDLS and CDR2 YYNGEE. This CDR3 comprises 14 residues. The CDR3 protein is CASSESGNTGELFF. The CDR3 region has the DNA TGTGCCAGCAGCGAATCAGGAAACACCGGGGAGCTGTTTTTT.

The chain recombines TRBV29-1 with TRBJ2-1; TRBD2 aligns across 9 bases. The V segment lost 1 base and the J segment 15 bases; nucleotides outside the gene matches: 7. Germline values: CDR1 SQVTM, CDR2 ANQGSEA. This CDR3 has 12 amino acids. The CDR3 sequence: CSVEAVREGPFF. For the CDR3, the DNA is TGCAGCGTTGAAGCGGTGCGGGAGGGTCCGTTCTTC.

Written as DNA, the CDR3 is TGTGCCAGCAGTTTCAGTTCTGTAGTTCAGCCCCAGCATTTT. It is translated as CASSFSSVVQPQHF. V and J are TRBV28 and TRBJ1-5; D uncertain. The germline V gene has CDR1 MDHEN and CDR2 SYDVKM. The CDR3 has 14 amino acids. V gave up 3 bases and J gave up 6 bases, with 12 bases separating them.

J is TRBJ1-5 and V is TRBV2; D is perhaps TRBD1 (6 bases). The CDR3 extends over 13 amino acids. Deletions cut 11 bases from V and 4 bases from J, with 15 bases between. In germline, CDR1 is SNHLY, CDR2 FYNNEI. The CDR3 region is CAGQTGRNQPQHF. In DNA, the CDR3 is TGTGCCGGGCAGACAGGTAGAAATCAGCCCCAGCATTTT.

The chain links TRBV6-4 to TRBJ2-3; TRBD1 matches at 10 bases. The CDR3 is 14 amino acids. V shed 5 bases, J shed 4 bases, and the junction held 3 bases outside the gene matches. Germline V lookup: CDR1 MRHNA, CDR2 SNTAGT. The CDR3 DNA sequence: TGTGCCAGCAGTCTAGGGACAGGGGCAGATACGCAGTATTTT. Translating it yields CASSLGTGADTQYF.

This clone was picked up one time. The V and J genes are TRBV5-1 and TRBJ1-1; 7 bases align to TRBD1. With 2 bases clipped from V and 3 bases from J, the junction kept 16 bases outside the gene matches. The CDR3 length is 18 residues. From germline, CDR1 is SGHRS and CDR2 YFSETQ. The CDR3 protein is CASSLQETGTAEYTEAFF. CDR3 DNA sequence: TGCGCCAGCAGCTTACAAGAGACCGGGACAGCAGAATACACTGAAGCTTTCTTT.

The table lists this clone with a count of one. V gene TRBV7-2 combines with J gene TRBJ1-1; 8 bases match TRBD1. The germline V gene has CDR1 SGHTA and CDR2 FQGNSA. This CDR3 comprises 15 residues. The ends lost 3 bases at V and 2 bases at J; junction bases unmatched: 5. The CDR3 DNA sequence: TGTGCCAGCAGCTTGAGGGCAGGGGGCAACACTGAAGCTTTCTTT. It encodes CASSLRAGGNTEAFF.

The rearrangement links TRBV19 to TRBJ2-7, with D possibly TRBD2 on 6 matching bases. This CDR3 contains 15 residues. Per the germline V gene, CDR1 is LNHDA and CDR2 is SQIVND (reference sequence). V lost 3 bases, J lost 5 bases, and 17 bases lay in between. This CDR3 reads CASSMLQGGSDEQYF. The CDR3 region has the DNA TGTGCCAGTAGTATGCTGCAGGGAGGTAGCGACGAGCAGTACTTC.

The V call is TRBV9, the J call TRBJ2-1; no clear D gene. The CDR3 extends over 15 amino acids. Germline CDR1 is SGDLS and CDR2 is YYNGEE. V lost 0 bases and J 3 bases, leaving 10 bases between the germline ends. CDR3 loop: CASSVGGSFYNEQFF. The CDR3 region has the DNA TGTGCCAGCAGCGTAGGTGGTTCGTTCTACAATGAGCAGTTCTTC.

The V and J genes are TRBV6-5 and TRBJ1-4; D uncertain. The CDR3 spans 12 residues. The V gene lost 7 bases and the J gene lost 0 bases, with 3 bases spanning the gap. Germline V gene data show CDR1 as MNHEY and CDR2 as SVGAGI. This CDR3 is CASKSTNEKLFF. The CDR3 region has the DNA TGTGCCAGCAAGTCAACTAATGAAAAACTGTTTTTT.

The rearrangement links TRBV7-8 to TRBJ2-1; no definite D call. Trimming shortened V by 4 bases and J by 1 base, and 17 bases separated the two germline ends. CDR3 length: 17 amino acids. The germline V gene encodes CDR1 SGHVS and CDR2 FQNEAQ. CDR3 in amino acids: CASSSRRPGGSYNEQFF. DNA of the CDR3: TGTGCCAGCAGCTCCCGCCGCCCGGGTGGGTCCTACAATGAGCAGTTCTTC.

The rearrangement joins TRBV7-2 to TRBJ1-1, with 8 positions matching TRBD1. With 4 bases clipped from V and 0 bases from J, the junction kept 4 bases outside the gene matches. Germline CDR1 is SGHTA and CDR2 is FQGNSA. The CDR3 runs to 15 residues. The CDR3 loop is CASSSTGGLNTEAFF. In DNA, the CDR3 is TGTGCCAGCAGCTCCACAGGGGGATTGAACACTGAAGCTTTCTTT.

The chain combines TRBV19 with TRBJ2-2; TRBD2 might be the D (5 bases). The germline V gene has CDR1 LNHDA and CDR2 SQIVND (reference sequence). Trimming pared 3 bases from V and 6 bases from J, leaving 11 bases between. This CDR3 comprises 14 residues. CDR3 region: CASSISGMAGELFF. In DNA form, the CDR3 reads TGTGCCAGTAGTATTTCGGGGATGGCCGGGGAGCTGTTTTTT.

The chain links TRBV7-2 to TRBJ2-7; 8 nucleotides align to TRBD2. The CDR3 sequence is 14 residues long. V lost 3 bases and J lost 2; bases outside the gene matches: 3. Germline CDR1 and CDR2: SGHTA and FQGNSA. The CDR3 protein is CASSLPGLAYEQYF. In DNA form, the CDR3 reads TGTGCCAGCAGCTTGCCGGGACTAGCCTACGAGCAGTACTTC.

The V and J genes are TRBV7-9 and TRBJ2-5, with 7 nucleotides matching TRBD2. Germline V gene lookup returns CDR1 SEHNR and CDR2 FQNEAQ (reference sequence). The CDR3 is 16 residues long. Trimming at V came to 5 bases and at J to 1 base, leaving 10 bases not matched to a gene. CDR3 protein: CASSRRLAEGQETQYF. DNA for the CDR3: TGTGCCAGCAGCCGGAGACTAGCAGAGGGCCAAGAGACCCAGTACTTC.

This sequence joins TRBV28 and TRBJ2-7; 10 bases match TRBD1. In germline, CDR1 is MDHEN, CDR2 SYDVKM. The CDR3 extends over 14 amino acids. V trimming: 7 bases; J trimming: 4 bases; junction bases outside the gene matches: 7. The CDR3 protein is CASTDRGRVYEQYF. The CDR3 DNA sequence: TGTGCCAGCACAGACAGGGGGCGGGTTTACGAGCAGTACTTC.

This chain joins TRBV10-3 and TRBJ2-7; no firm D call. V was pared by 4 bases and J by 12 bases, with 13 bases between. Germline V gives CDR1 ENHRY, CDR2 SYGVKD. The CDR3 is 11 residues long. The CDR3 protein is CAISGKGLWYF. For the CDR3, the DNA is TGTGCCATCAGTGGAAAAGGATTGTGGTACTTC.

This clone came up once. The chain carries TRBV9 and TRBJ1-6; possibly TRBD1 for D (6 bases). This CDR3 region has 14 residues. Germline CDR1 SGDLS, CDR2 YYNGEE. V lost 1 base and J lost 8, with 10 bases in between. The CDR3 loop is CASSVQGRDSPLHF. The CDR3 DNA follows: TGTGCCAGCAGCGTACAGGGGAGGGATTCACCCCTCCACTTT.

The chain links TRBV25-1 to TRBJ2-5; D may be TRBD2 (5 bases). The germline V gene has CDR1 MGHDK and CDR2 SYGVNS. V was pared by 1 base and J by 7 bases, with 13 bases between. The length of the CDR3 is 14 residues. This CDR3 reads CASSESGGLGTQYF. As DNA, the CDR3 is TGTGCCAGCAGTGAATCTGGCGGGCTAGGGACCCAGTACTTC.

This sequence joins TRBV28 and TRBJ2-7, with 7 bases lining up with TRBD2. Germline CDR1 MDHEN, CDR2 SYDVKM. V lost 7 bases, J lost 2 bases, and 11 bases stayed unmatched. The CDR3 spans 15 residues. CDR3 bases: TGTGCCAGCACCGATACTTCTAGCGGTACCTACGAGCAGTACTTC. Protein sequence: CASTDTSSGTYEQYF.

The V and J genes are TRBV6-1 and TRBJ2-7; D possibly matches TRBD1 or TRBD2 (7 bases each). The CDR3 covers 14 residues. With 3 bases removed from V and 1 base from J, the gap between germline ends came to 10 bases. Germline CDR1 and CDR2: MNHNS and SASEGT. In nucleotides, the CDR3 is TGTGCCAGCAGTGATCAGGGGGGGTCCTACGAGCAGTACTTC. Its translation: CASSDQGGSYEQYF.

This chain uses TRBV30 with TRBJ2-7, with D possibly TRBD2 on 6 matching bases. There are 12 residues in the CDR3. V dropped 4 bases and J dropped 3 bases, with 10 bases sitting between them. Germline V gene sequence: CDR1 GTSNPN, CDR2 SVGIG (reference sequence). The CDR3 sequence: CAWNRAGYEQYF. The DNA for the CDR3 is TGTGCCTGGAACCGAGCGGGCTACGAGCAGTACTTC.

This chain links TRBV19 with TRBJ2-1; D might be TRBD1 or TRBD2, each matching 5 bases. The germline V gene encodes CDR1 LNHDA and CDR2 SQIVND (reference sequence). V shed 4 bases and J shed 5 bases, with 12 bases lying between them. The CDR3 runs to 14 residues. CDR3 loop: CASSKGTYNNEQFF. DNA of the CDR3: TGTGCCAGTAGTAAGGGGACCTATAACAATGAGCAGTTCTTC.

The chain uses TRBV28 and TRBJ1-5; TRBD1 aligns across 9 bases. V was pared by 6 bases and J by 5 bases, with 14 bases of the junction left unmatched. In germline, CDR1 is MDHEN, CDR2 SYDVKM. The CDR3 has 17 amino acids. CDR3 amino acids: CASSPFSGTGRDQPQHF. CDR3 sequence (DNA): TGTGCCAGCAGCCCATTTTCGGGGACAGGGCGGGATCAGCCCCAGCATTTT.

V gene TRBV5-1 combines with J gene TRBJ2-3; the D is unclear. CDR1 is SGHRS and CDR2 is YFSETQ in the germline V gene. This CDR3 is 13 amino acids long. V was trimmed by 0 bases and J by 0 bases, leaving 2 bases between them. CDR3 nucleotide sequence: TGCGCCAGCAGCTTGGGAAGCACAGATACGCAGTATTTT. Translating it yields CASSLGSTDTQYF.